This T cell receptor (beta chain) was captured in a study of cytomegalovirus exposure and HLA in healthy donors. Using immunoSEQ multiplex PCR, the repertoire was profiled, and TCRdb retains in-frame clones only, with some absent. The sample includes some 250,000 clones, approximately 83% seen only once; the top ten take 0.95% to 1.5%. Notes on this clone: Its antigen remains unidentified.

Study results and caveats: While the bulk of TCR sequences proved rare, some public TCRs turned up in many donors.

This CDR3 is 15 amino acids long. Losses at the gene ends were 2 bases for V and 3 bases for J; bases not matched to a gene: 9. Germline loops: CDR1 GTSNPN, CDR2 SVGIG (reference sequence). The chain joins TRBV30 to TRBJ2-7; the match to TRBD1 covers 8 bases. Source material: PBMCs. The sequence was obtained from a woman between 25 and 40 years old in good health and CMV-seropositive. CDR3 sequence (DNA): TGTGCCTGGAGTCTAGTGGACAGGGTAATCTACGAGCAGTACTTC. Amino acids: CAWSLVDRVIYEQYF.